These 9 T cell receptor beta chains share one sample of origin, sequenced in a study of CXCR3-negative and CXCR3-positive naive CD8 T cells. The antigens of these receptors remain unknown. The authors made the TRB cDNA libraries by 5' RACE using UMI labels. With the 5' RACE reads reprocessed, TCRdb shows one record per CDR3 protein and no DNA. Its table records about 63,000 distinct CDR3 sequences. Findings of the study overall: CXCR3-positive naive cells had TRB CDR3s that were more hydrophobic than CXCR3-negative naive cells had.

Sequenced sample: naive CXCR3+ CD8+ T cells from blood. Subset defined: CD45RO-CCR7+CD27+CD95- naive CD8+ T cells expressing CXCR3 (TNR3+). The source is a human donor in good health. Some clones in this sample may be carry-over from other donors' samples.

The chain has TRBV24-1 and TRBJ2-7; without DNA, the TCRdb call of TRBD2 cannot be checked. The CDR3 is 14 residues long. CDR1 is KGHDR and CDR2 is SFDVKD in the germline V gene. This CDR3 is CATSESGTSDEQYF.

The CDR3 loop is CASTTGTGGYNEQFF. The J gene is TRBJ2-1, the V gene TRBV6-5; the TRBD1 assignment by TCRdb is unverifiable without DNA. Germline-derived CDR1 and CDR2 are MNHEY and SVGAGI. The CDR3 extends over 15 amino acids.

The chain combines TRBV20-1 with TRBJ2-1. Per germline, CDR1 DFQATT and CDR2 SNEGSKA (reference sequence). The CDR3 consists of 14 residues. The CDR3 reads CSASGLLSYNEQFF.

The rearrangement joins TRBV20-1 to TRBJ2-1. The CDR3 is 13 amino acids. CDR1 is DFQATT, CDR2 SNEGSKA, per germline (reference sequence). The CDR3 region is CSATTRTHNEQFF.

The chain has TRBV12-3 or TRBV12-4 and TRBJ1-1; checking the TCRdb D call of TRBD1 is not possible without DNA. CDR3 length equals 15 residues. The CDR3 spells CASSPSGRANTEAFF.

This chain joins TRBV6-5 and TRBJ1-1. Germline V gene lookup returns CDR1 MNHEY and CDR2 SVGAGI. This CDR3 has 12 residues. This chain's CDR3 is CASSYNTQEAFF.

The chain is built from TRBV28 and TRBJ2-7; without DNA, the TCRdb call of TRBD2 cannot be checked. The CDR3 sequence is 15 residues long. Germline V gene data show CDR1 as MDHEN and CDR2 as SYDVKM. CDR3 in amino acids: CASSGTSGGDYEQYF.

V and J are TRBV12-3 or TRBV12-4 and TRBJ1-1. There are 12 residues in the CDR3. The chain's CDR3 is CASSLGDTEAFF.

The chain employs TRBV15 and TRBJ2-5; TCRdb's D call of TRBD1 is untestable without DNA. This CDR3 spans 17 amino acids. Germline values: CDR1 LNHNV, CDR2 YYDKDF (reference sequence). CDR3 protein: CATSRSSGQVWQETQYF. The complete variable domain, with remaining parts taken from reference TRBV15 and TRBJ2-5, reads DAMVIQNPRYQVTQFGKPVTLSCSQTLNHNVMYWYQQKSSQAPKLLFHYYDKDFNNEADTPDNFQSRRPNTSFCFLDIRSPGLGDTAMYLCATSRSSGQVWQETQYFGPGTRLLVL.